Many counts were recorded for the clone carrying this TCR beta chain. The antigen remains undetermined. V was cut by 0 bases and J by 3 bases, with 9 bases left in between. Germline V gives CDR1 MGHRA, CDR2 YSYEKL. This CDR3 has 14 amino acids. The sample belongs to a study of identical twins. Study-wide results and caveats: Out-of-frame alpha sequences common to twins were enriched for low generation probability.

TCRdb passed the 5' RACE reads through MiXCR, listing each CDR3 protein once. The sample holds under 300,000 distinct CDR3 sequences; 6.5% to 9.5% are singletons and the top ten take less than 4%. These records were also assigned to another study, of yellow fever vaccine responses in identical twins.

Sequencing input: CD8+ T cells sorted from blood. The sequence derives from a woman between 18 and 29 years old in good health. The chain recombines TRBV4-1 with TRBJ2-7; D unresolved. As DNA, the CDR3 is TGCGCCAGCAGCCAAGATCCCGGTCTCTACGAGCAGTACTTC. This translates into CASSQDPGLYEQYF.